Below, one T cell receptor (beta chain) is given with its context. This record comes from a study of blood T cell repertoires in COVID-19. Study-wide background: PBMCs, B-cell-depleted T cells, or T cells were the source of the cDNA or gDNA that made up the material.

Trimming removed 3 bases from V and 0 bases from J, with 5 bases in between. Germline CDR1 and CDR2: SGDLS and YYNGEE. The CDR3 spans 13 residues. Assay used: immunoSEQ multiplex PCR; TCRdb lists only in-frame clones, some missing. The profile shows roughly 250,000 clones, about 93% of them singletons. Cohort placement rested on clinical history that participants reported themselves. The sequence was collected from a woman in her late teens or twenties who had recovered from COVID-19. The chain joins TRBV9 to TRBJ2-3; no reliable D call. Specimen: PBMCs or T cells enriched from blood (not recorded which). CDR3 DNA sequence: TGTGCCAGCAGCGACGGGAGCACAGATACGCAGTATTTT. Protein sequence: CASSDGSTDTQYF.